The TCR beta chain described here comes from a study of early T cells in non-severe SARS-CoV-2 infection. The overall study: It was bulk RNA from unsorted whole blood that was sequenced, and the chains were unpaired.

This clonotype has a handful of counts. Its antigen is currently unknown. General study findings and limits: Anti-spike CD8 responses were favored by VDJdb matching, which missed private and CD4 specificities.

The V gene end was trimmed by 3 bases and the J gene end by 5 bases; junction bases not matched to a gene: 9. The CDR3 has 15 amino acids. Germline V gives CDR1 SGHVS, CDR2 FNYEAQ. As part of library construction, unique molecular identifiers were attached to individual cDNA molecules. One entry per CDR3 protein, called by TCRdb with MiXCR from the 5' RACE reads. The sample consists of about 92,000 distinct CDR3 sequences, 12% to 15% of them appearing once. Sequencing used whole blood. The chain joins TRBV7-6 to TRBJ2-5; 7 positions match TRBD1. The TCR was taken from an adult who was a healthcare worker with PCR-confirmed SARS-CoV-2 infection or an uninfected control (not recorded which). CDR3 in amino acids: CASSLERQGSETQYF. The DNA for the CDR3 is TGTGCCAGCAGCTTGGAACGACAGGGCTCCGAGACCCAGTACTTC.